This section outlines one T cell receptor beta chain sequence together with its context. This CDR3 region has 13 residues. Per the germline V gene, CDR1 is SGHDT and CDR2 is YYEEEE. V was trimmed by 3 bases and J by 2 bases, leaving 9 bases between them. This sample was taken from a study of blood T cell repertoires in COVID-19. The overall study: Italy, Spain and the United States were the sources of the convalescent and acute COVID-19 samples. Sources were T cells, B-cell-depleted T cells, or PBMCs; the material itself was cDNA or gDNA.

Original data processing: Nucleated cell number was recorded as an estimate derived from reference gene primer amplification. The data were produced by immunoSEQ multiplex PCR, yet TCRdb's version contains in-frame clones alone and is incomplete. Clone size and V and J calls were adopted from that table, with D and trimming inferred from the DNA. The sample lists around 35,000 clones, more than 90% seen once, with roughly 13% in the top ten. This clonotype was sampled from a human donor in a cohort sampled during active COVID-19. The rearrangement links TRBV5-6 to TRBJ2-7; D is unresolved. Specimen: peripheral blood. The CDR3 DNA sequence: TGTGCCAGCAGCTCCTTTGACACCTACGAGCAGTACTTC. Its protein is CASSSFDTYEQYF.